Listed here are 20 T cell receptor beta chains from one sample, sequenced in a study of OX40 agonist ivuxolimab in advanced cancers. Clones were sequenced by immunoSEQ multiplex PCR, and TCRdb holds only the in-frame ones, with some missing. The sample lists 77,000 or so clones; around 94% were seen once. Sequenced here: CD4+ or CD8+ T cells sorted from blood, sampled in a trial of the OX40 agonist ivuxolimab. These receptor sequences come from an adult with an advanced solid tumor such as melanoma, head and neck, liver or kidney cancer.

This clone appeared a single time. This chain links TRBV27 with TRBJ2-7; 10 bases map to TRBD1. CDR1 is MNHEY, CDR2 SMNVEV, per germline (reference sequence). The J segment lost 4 bases and the V segment lost 5 bases, leaving 8 bases of the junction unmatched. The CDR3 runs 15 residues. The CDR3 sequence is CASSPTGTGVYEQYF. CDR3 nucleotides: TGTGCCAGCAGTCCGACCGGGACAGGGGTATACGAGCAGTACTTC.

The sample holds one count of this clone. The chain joins TRBV5-4 to TRBJ2-7; D uncertain. Germline V gene data show CDR1 as SGHNT and CDR2 as YYREEE (reference sequence). CDR3 length: 13 amino acids. Trimming took 7 bases from V and 1 from J, leaving 12 bases between them. For the CDR3, the DNA is TGTGCCAGCGAGATCAGTGGTTCCTACGAGCAGTACTTC. Translation: CASEISGSYEQYF.

The chain uses TRBV7-9 and TRBJ1-1; perhaps TRBD1 as D (6 bases). The CDR3 is 14 amino acids. Trimming took off 1 base at V and 4 bases at J, with 10 bases between the two ends. CDR1 is SEHNR and CDR2 is FQNEAQ in the germline V gene (reference sequence). Written as DNA, the CDR3 is TGTGCCAGCAGCTTAGGTTCAGGGGCCACTGAAGCTTTCTTT. Translation: CASSLGSGATEAFF.

The chain joins TRBV4-1 to TRBJ1-2; D is ambiguous. Germline loops: CDR1 MGHRA, CDR2 YSYEKL. Trimming removed 4 bases at V and 5 bases at J, with 20 bases between. The CDR3 runs to 16 residues. This chain's CDR3 is CASSPRTLGPWYGYTF. The CDR3 DNA reads TGCGCCAGCAGCCCCCGAACTTTAGGCCCTTGGTATGGCTACACCTTC.

The chain has TRBV29-1 and TRBJ1-1; D unclear. V lost 7 bases, J lost 8 bases, and 20 bases lay in between. In germline, CDR1 is SQVTM, CDR2 ANQGSEA. This CDR3 has 13 residues. CDR3 in amino acids: CSARGGRKQEAFF. The CDR3 DNA reads TGCAGCGCCCGGGGAGGGAGAAAACAGGAAGCTTTCTTT. The variable domain in full, completed from reference TRBV29-1 and TRBJ1-1, reads SAVISQKPSRDICQRGTSLTIQCQVDSQVTMMFWYRQQPGQSLTLIATANQGSEATYESGFVIDKFPISRPNLTFSTLTVSNMSPEDSSIYLCSARGGRKQEAFFGQGTRLTVV.

By share of the sample, this clone is medium-sized. The chain recombines TRBV4-3 with TRBJ1-5; D is uncertain. The CDR3 runs to 14 residues. Germline assignment: CDR1 LGHNA and CDR2 YSLEER. V lost 0 bases, J lost 9 bases, and 12 bases lay in between. CDR3 residues: CASSQDRSGPPQHF. DNA for the CDR3: TGCGCCAGCAGCCAAGATCGGTCAGGCCCGCCCCAGCATTTT.

This chain links TRBV28 with TRBJ2-2; TRBD1 aligns across 8 bases. The CDR3 runs 17 residues. Trimming removed 2 bases from V and 1 base from J; junction bases left unmatched: 6. The germline V gene encodes CDR1 MDHEN and CDR2 SYDVKM. The CDR3 protein is CASSLGPGTGNTGELFF. In DNA, the CDR3 is TGTGCCAGCAGTTTAGGGCCCGGGACAGGGAACACCGGGGAGCTGTTTTTT.

The V and J genes are TRBV13 and TRBJ2-7; tentatively, D is TRBD1 or TRBD2 (8 bases each). CDR3 size: 13 residues. CDR1 is PRHDT and CDR2 is FYEKMQ in the germline V gene (reference sequence). V was clipped by 3 bases and J by 6 bases, with 12 bases between them. The CDR3 sequence: CASSFSGTGEQYF. CDR3 nucleotides: TGTGCCAGCAGCTTTAGCGGGACAGGCGAGCAGTACTTC.

The gene calls are TRBV15 and TRBJ1-4, with D perhaps TRBD1 (6 bases). The length of the CDR3 is 19 residues. CDR1 is LNHNV and CDR2 is YYDKDF in the germline V gene (reference sequence). V lost 5 bases, J lost 4 bases, and 26 bases lay in between. CDR3 sequence (DNA): TGTGCCACCAGCTACCGATACCCGATGGACAGCCTCCTTAATGAAAAACTGTTTTTT. It codes for CATSYRYPMDSLLNEKLFF.

V usage is TRBV7-2 and J usage is TRBJ2-3, with 8 bases aligning to TRBD2. V was pared by 2 bases and J by 1 base, with 14 bases of the junction left unmatched. The CDR3 is made up of 19 amino acids. Germline loops: CDR1 SGHTA, CDR2 FQGNSA. CDR3 DNA sequence: TGTGCCAGCAGCTTATCCCTACGGGGGGGCTTGGGTCGCACAGATACGCAGTATTTT. Residues: CASSLSLRGGLGRTDTQYF.

This chain links TRBV27 with TRBJ2-4, with 7 bases that match TRBD1. This CDR3 region has 17 residues. V gave up 10 bases and J gave up 0 bases; unmatched junction bases: 15. Germline V gives CDR1 MNHEY, CDR2 SMNVEV (reference sequence). The CDR3 reads CANNRGPFVLAKNIQYF. The CDR3 coding sequence is TGTGCCAACAACAGGGGCCCCTTCGTTCTAGCCAAAAACATTCAGTACTTC.

The CDR3 region is CASSLTTASYEQYF. Written as DNA, the CDR3 is TGTGCCAGCAGTTTGACAACCGCCTCCTACGAGCAGTACTTC. V and J are TRBV27 and TRBJ2-7; D gene unclear. The CDR3 runs 14 residues. Germline V gene data show CDR1 as MNHEY and CDR2 as SMNVEV (reference sequence). V was pared by 3 bases and J by 0 bases, with 9 bases between.

The V call is TRBV4-3, the J call TRBJ2-3; the D is unclear. The germline CDR1 and CDR2 sequences are LGHNA and YSLEER. V was trimmed by 2 bases and J by 4 bases, leaving 13 bases between them. This CDR3 spans 15 amino acids. CDR3 region: CASSQRLVGPDTQYF. The CDR3 nucleotides read TGCGCCAGCAGCCAACGACTCGTAGGTCCAGATACGCAGTATTTT.

The rearrangement uses TRBV5-1 and TRBJ1-5, with a tentative D call TRBD1 (5 bases). Germline V gives CDR1 SGHRS, CDR2 YFSETQ. V gave up 1 base and J gave up 2 bases, with 10 bases separating them. The CDR3 sequence is 15 residues long. The CDR3 sequence is CASSLTGGGNQPQHF. Here the CDR3 DNA reads TGCGCCAGCAGCTTGACGGGAGGGGGCAATCAGCCCCAGCATTTT.

The CDR3 reads CASSGTGGTYEQYF. The CDR3 nucleotides read TGTGCCAGCAGTGGGACAGGGGGGACCTACGAGCAGTACTTC. The chain joins TRBV7-2 to TRBJ2-7; 11 nucleotides line up with TRBD1. In germline, CDR1 is SGHTA, CDR2 FQGNSA. This CDR3 comprises 14 residues. Losses at the gene ends were 6 bases for V and 2 bases for J; bases not matched to a gene: 3.

This rearrangement joins TRBV19 to TRBJ1-3; a weak D match, TRBD1 (6 bases). Germline V lookup: CDR1 LNHDA, CDR2 SQIVND (reference sequence). V lost 6 bases to trimming and J lost 0 bases, with 15 bases between them. This CDR3 is 16 amino acids long. CDR3 DNA: TGTGCCAGTAGGCATCAGGGGTCCCCCTCTGGAAACACCATATATTTT. Protein product: CASRHQGSPSGNTIYF.

In DNA form, the CDR3 reads TGTGCCAGCAGACCTTCGACAGATGTCACAGATACGCAGTATTTT. Protein sequence: CASRPSTDVTDTQYF. The J gene is TRBJ2-3, the V gene TRBV28; possible D gene TRBD1, 5 bases. V lost 6 bases, J lost 2 bases, and 15 bases lay in between. CDR1 and CDR2 from the germline V gene are MDHEN and SYDVKM. The CDR3 has 15 residues.

The chain uses TRBV29-1 and TRBJ1-2; TRBD1 might be the D (5 bases). Germline values: CDR1 SQVTM, CDR2 ANQGSEA. V dropped 8 bases and J dropped 2 bases, with 12 bases sitting between them. The CDR3 spans 12 residues. The CDR3 nucleotides read TGCAGCTATAAGGGGCAGAACTATGGCTACACCTTC. Amino acid sequence: CSYKGQNYGYTF.

CDR3 DNA sequence: TGTGCCAGCAGTCACACCGGGACAGGGGGGGGCGAGCAGTACTTC. Protein: CASSHTGTGGGEQYF. This chain joins TRBV6-5 and TRBJ2-7; 11 positions match TRBD1. The CDR3 totals 15 residues. The germline V gene has CDR1 MNHEY and CDR2 SVGAGI. V trimming: 5 bases; J trimming: 6 bases; junction bases outside the gene matches: 9.

This clone has just one count. The gene calls are TRBV27 and TRBJ2-7; D remains unclear. This CDR3 comprises 13 residues. Trimming cost V 0 bases and J 5 bases, with 8 bases left between them. CDR1 and CDR2 (germline): MNHEY, SMNVEV (reference sequence). For the CDR3, the DNA is TGTGCCAGCAGTTTATCGAATTTCGACGAGCAGTACTTC. Encoded protein: CASSLSNFDEQYF.